Presented here are 5 T cell receptor beta chains from one specimen sequenced in a study of CD8+CD57+ T cells in acquired aplastic anemia. CD8+CD57+ cell expansion had been shown by flow cytometry in patients chosen for sequencing. Genomic DNA was employed as the template in profiling TCR beta VDJ and CDR3. TCRdb re-analysed the reads in MiXCR, keeping a single row per CDR3 protein. Of 310,000 or so distinct CDR3 sequences in the sample, roughly 59% were seen once. The specimen was sorted CD4+, CD8+, or CD8+CD57+ T cells (not recorded which) from PBMCs. All receptors come from a human donor with aplastic anemia.

This clonotype came up once. This chain links TRBV10-1 with TRBJ1-2; 10 positions match TRBD1. This CDR3 has 14 amino acids. Germline lookup yields CDR1 WNHNN and CDR2 SYGVQD (reference sequence). V dropped 3 bases and J dropped 7; count of bases not matched to a gene: 5. The CDR3: CASSDSDRGCGYTF. CDR3 nucleotide sequence: TGCGCCAGCAGTGATTCGGACAGGGGGTGTGGCTACACCTTC.

This clonotype was seen ten or more times. The J gene is TRBJ1-5, the V gene TRBV6-2 or TRBV6-3; D not certain. CDR3 size: 12 residues. CDR1 and CDR2 (germline): MNHEY, SVGEGT. V was trimmed by 8 bases and J by 1 base, leaving 6 bases between them. CDR3 in amino acids: CASRESNQPQHF. The CDR3 DNA reads as TGTGCCAGCCGGGAGAGCAATCAGCCCCAGCATTTT.

This clonotype was detected many times. This chain joins TRBV7-3 and TRBJ2-5; possible D gene TRBD2, 6 bases. The V end lost 2 bases, the J end lost 5 bases, and 9 bases lay between the germline ends. Germline V gene sequence: CDR1 SGHTA, CDR2 FQGTGA. The CDR3 consists of 13 residues. The CDR3 nucleotides read TGTGCCAGCAGCTTATGGGCGGGGGAGACCCAGTACTTC. It specifies CASSLWAGETQYF.

The rearrangement uses TRBV20-1 and TRBJ2-3, with D perhaps TRBD2 (6 bases). This CDR3 is 14 amino acids long. Per germline, CDR1 DFQATT and CDR2 SNEGSKA (reference sequence). CDR3 sequence: CSELVRGSTDTQYF. The CDR3 region has the DNA TGCAGCGAGTTGGTGCGGGGCAGCACAGATACGCAGTATTTT.

In its sample, this clonotype was seen many times. The rearrangement uses TRBV20-1 and TRBJ2-7, with D tentatively TRBD1 (5 bases). V was trimmed by 1 base and J by 0 bases, leaving 10 bases between them. This CDR3 has 14 amino acids. Per germline, CDR1 DFQATT and CDR2 SNEGSKA (reference sequence). Written as DNA, the CDR3 is TGCAGTGCTAGAGGAACAGGCATCTCCTACGAGCAGTACTTC. Translating it yields CSARGTGISYEQYF.